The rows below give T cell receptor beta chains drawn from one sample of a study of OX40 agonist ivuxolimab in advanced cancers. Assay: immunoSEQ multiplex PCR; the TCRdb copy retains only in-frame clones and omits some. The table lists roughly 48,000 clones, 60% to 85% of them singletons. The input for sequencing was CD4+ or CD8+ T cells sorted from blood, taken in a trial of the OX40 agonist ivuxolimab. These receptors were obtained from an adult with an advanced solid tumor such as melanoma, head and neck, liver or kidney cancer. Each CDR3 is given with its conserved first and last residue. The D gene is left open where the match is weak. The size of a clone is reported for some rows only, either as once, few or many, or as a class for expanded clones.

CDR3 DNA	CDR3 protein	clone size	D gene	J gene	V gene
TGTGCCAGCAGCTTACGGCTGAACACTGAAGCTTTCTTT	CASSLRLNTEAFF	.	.	TRBJ1-1	TRBV5-8
TGTGCCAGCAGTCTAGACAGGGATATAGTGTTTTTT	CASSLDRDIVFF	.	TRBD1	TRBJ1-4	TRBV28
TGTGCCAGCAGCTTATCTGGGGTCCGCACTGAAGCTTTCTTT	CASSLSGVRTEAFF	.	.	TRBJ1-1	TRBV7-9
TGTGCCAGCAGCACACGCCCAACTATGGACGAGCAGTACTTC	CASSTRPTMDEQYF	.	.	TRBJ2-7	TRBV7-2
TGTGCCTGGAGTGGGTCTGGGACCCAGTACTTC	CAWSGSGTQYF	.	.	TRBJ2-5	TRBV30
TGTGCCAGCATCGACAGGCTATTTGGGACTGAAGCTTTCTTT	CASIDRLFGTEAFF	once	.	TRBJ1-1	TRBV5-5
TGCGCCAGCAGCTTAGGAGACACTGAAGCTTTCTTT	CASSLGDTEAFF	.	.	TRBJ1-1	TRBV5-1
TGTGCCATCAGGGGTGACAGCACCTCTGGAAACACCATATATTTT	CAIRGDSTSGNTIYF	.	.	TRBJ1-3	TRBV10-3
TGTGCCAGCAGTTTGGACAGGGGAGGAGATGAGCAGTTCTTC	CASSLDRGGDEQFF	.	TRBD1	TRBJ2-1	TRBV6-5
TGTGCCAGCAGCCAAGACAGTAGGAGGTGGAGCAGGAACACCGGGGAGCTGTTTTTT	CASSQDSRRWSRNTGELFF	.	.	TRBJ2-2	TRBV14
TGTGCCATCAGTGAGACGGGTAACTATGGCTACACCTTC	CAISETGNYGYTF	.	.	TRBJ1-2	TRBV10-3
TGTGCCAGCTCACCAGACCGGGGACTTTCCCTTGGGGCCAACGTCCTGACTTTC	CASSPDRGLSLGANVLTF	.	.	TRBJ2-6	TRBV18
TGTGCCAGCAGCCAAACCGGAGGGGGTAACTATGGCTACACCTTC	CASSQTGGGNYGYTF	.	.	TRBJ1-2	TRBV14
TGCGCCAGCAGCCCGACCTCTAGCAGGTATGGCTACACCTTC	CASSPTSSRYGYTF	few	.	TRBJ1-2	TRBV5-1
TGTGCCAGCAGCTTAGATCGCGGTAGTAACTATGGCTACACCTTC	CASSLDRGSNYGYTF	.	.	TRBJ1-2	TRBV7-2
TGTGCCAGCTCACCGCGGCAGGGCTACGAGCAGTACTTC	CASSPRQGYEQYF	.	.	TRBJ2-7	TRBV18
TGTGCCAGCAGTTATAGCGGTAACCAGCCCCAGCATTTT	CASSYSGNQPQHF	.	.	TRBJ1-5	TRBV2
TGTGCCAGCAGTTTGAACAGTCTCTATCAGCCCCAGCATTTT	CASSLNSLYQPQHF	.	.	TRBJ1-5	TRBV27
TGCGCCAGCCGGCCCCAGGCCTCCTACAATGAGCAGTTCTTC	CASRPQASYNEQFF	once	.	TRBJ2-1	TRBV5-1
TGTGCCAGCAGCTTATATCCTCAGCCCCAGCATTTT	CASSLYPQPQHF	.	.	TRBJ1-5	TRBV7-9
TGTGCCAGCAGCGTCGGAATTAGTTCTGGAAACACCATATATTTT	CASSVGISSGNTIYF	.	.	TRBJ1-3	TRBV9
TGTGCCACCAGCAGGACCCCCTCCCCGGGACACCCAAACTATGGCTACACCTTC	CATSRTPSPGHPNYGYTF	.	.	TRBJ1-2	TRBV15